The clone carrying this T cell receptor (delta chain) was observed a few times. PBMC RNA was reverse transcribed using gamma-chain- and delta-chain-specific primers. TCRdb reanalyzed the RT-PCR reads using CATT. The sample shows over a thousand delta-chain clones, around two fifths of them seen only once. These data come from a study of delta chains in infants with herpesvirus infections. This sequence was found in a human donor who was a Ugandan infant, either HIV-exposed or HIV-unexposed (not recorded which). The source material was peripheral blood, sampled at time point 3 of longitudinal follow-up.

The CDR3: CASHHPSIVWGIPGRDKLIF. Here the CDR3 DNA reads TGTGCCTCCCACCACCCCTCTATAGTCTGGGGGATACCGGGTCGCGATAAACTCATCTTT. V gene TRDV3 combines with J gene TRDJ1; 11 nucleotides align to TRDD3. The germline CDR1 and CDR2 sequences are TVYSNPD and GDNSRS (reference sequence). The CDR3 has 20 residues. V shed 4 bases and J 4 bases; nucleotides not matched to a gene: 26.